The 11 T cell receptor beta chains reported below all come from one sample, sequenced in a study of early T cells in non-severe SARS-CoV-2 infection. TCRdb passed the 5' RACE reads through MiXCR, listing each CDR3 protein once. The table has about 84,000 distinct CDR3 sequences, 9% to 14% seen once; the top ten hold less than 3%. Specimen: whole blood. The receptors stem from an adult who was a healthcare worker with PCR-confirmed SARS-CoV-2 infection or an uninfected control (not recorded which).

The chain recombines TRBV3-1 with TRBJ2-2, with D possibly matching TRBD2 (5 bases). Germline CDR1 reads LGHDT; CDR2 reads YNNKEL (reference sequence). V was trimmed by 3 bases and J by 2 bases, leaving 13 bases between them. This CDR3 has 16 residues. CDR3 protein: CASSQATRPNTGELFF. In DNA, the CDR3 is TGTGCCAGCAGCCAGGCTACTAGACCCAACACCGGGGAGCTGTTTTTT.

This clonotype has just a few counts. The CDR3 is CSARPLLGSSYNEQFF. CDR3 nucleotide sequence: TGCAGTGCTAGACCCCTCTTAGGCAGCTCCTACAATGAGCAGTTCTTC. This rearrangement joins TRBV20-1 to TRBJ2-1; no firm D call. V was pared by 2 bases and J by 0 bases, with 14 bases between. CDR1 DFQATT and CDR2 SNEGSKA come from the germline V gene (reference sequence). This CDR3 spans 16 amino acids.

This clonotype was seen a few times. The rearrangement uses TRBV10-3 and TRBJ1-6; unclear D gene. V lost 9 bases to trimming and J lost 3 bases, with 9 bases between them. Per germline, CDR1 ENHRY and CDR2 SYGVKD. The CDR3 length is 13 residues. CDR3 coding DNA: TGTGCCATTCACCCGGACTATAATTCACCCCTCCACTTT. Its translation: CAIHPDYNSPLHF.

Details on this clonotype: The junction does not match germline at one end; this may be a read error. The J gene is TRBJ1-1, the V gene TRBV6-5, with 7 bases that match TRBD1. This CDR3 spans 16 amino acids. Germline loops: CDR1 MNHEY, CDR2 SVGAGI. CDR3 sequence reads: CTSSYGQGGGNTEAFF. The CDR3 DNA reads TGTACCAGCAGTTACGGCCAGGGAGGGGGCAACACTGAAGCTTTCTTT.

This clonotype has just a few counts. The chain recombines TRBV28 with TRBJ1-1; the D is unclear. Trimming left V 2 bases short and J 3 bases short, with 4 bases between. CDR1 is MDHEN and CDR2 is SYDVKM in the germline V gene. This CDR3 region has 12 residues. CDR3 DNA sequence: TGTGCCAGCAGTTTACTACACACTGAAGCTTTCTTT. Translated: CASSLLHTEAFF.

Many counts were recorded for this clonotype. CDR3 coding DNA: TGTGCCAGCAGCTCAGGGGCTAGCACAGATACGCAGTATTTT. Translating it yields CASSSGASTDTQYF. This chain links TRBV5-8 with TRBJ2-3; the D gene is possibly TRBD1 (6 bases). V shed 3 bases and J shed 0 bases, with 8 bases lying between them. This CDR3 region has 14 residues. Germline values: CDR1 SGHTS, CDR2 YDEGEE.

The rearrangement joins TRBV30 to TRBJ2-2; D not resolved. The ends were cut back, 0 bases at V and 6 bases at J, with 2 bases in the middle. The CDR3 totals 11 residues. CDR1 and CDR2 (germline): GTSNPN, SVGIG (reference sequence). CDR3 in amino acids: CAWSVPGELFF. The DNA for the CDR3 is TGTGCCTGGAGTGTACCCGGGGAGCTGTTTTTT.

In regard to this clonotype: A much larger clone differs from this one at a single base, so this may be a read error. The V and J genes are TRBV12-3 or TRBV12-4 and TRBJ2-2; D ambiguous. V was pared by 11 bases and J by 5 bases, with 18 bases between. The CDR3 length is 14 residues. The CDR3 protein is CACTNGLGTGELFF. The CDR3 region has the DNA TGTGCCTGCACTAACGGCCTGGGTACCGGGGAGCTGTTTTTT.

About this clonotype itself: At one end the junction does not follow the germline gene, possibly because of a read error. The CDR3 nucleotides are TGTGCCGGCAGTTTATCGGGACAGGGAGTGGTAGTCAAAAACATTCAGTACTTC. Protein product: CAGSLSGQGVVVKNIQYF. J is TRBJ2-4 and V is TRBV12-3 or TRBV12-4, with 9 positions matching TRBD1. CDR3 length equals 18 residues.

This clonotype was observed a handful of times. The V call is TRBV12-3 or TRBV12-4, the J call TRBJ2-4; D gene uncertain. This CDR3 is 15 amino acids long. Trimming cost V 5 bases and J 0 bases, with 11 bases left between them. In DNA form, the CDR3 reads TGTGCCAGCAGTCCAACGGCTGAAGCCAAAAACATTCAGTACTTC. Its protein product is CASSPTAEAKNIQYF.

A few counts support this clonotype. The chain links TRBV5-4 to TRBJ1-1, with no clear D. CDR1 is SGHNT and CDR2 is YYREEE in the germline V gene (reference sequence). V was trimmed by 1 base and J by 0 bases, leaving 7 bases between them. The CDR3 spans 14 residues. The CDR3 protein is CASSLYQVNTEAFF. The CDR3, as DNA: TGTGCCAGCAGCTTGTACCAGGTGAACACTGAAGCTTTCTTT.